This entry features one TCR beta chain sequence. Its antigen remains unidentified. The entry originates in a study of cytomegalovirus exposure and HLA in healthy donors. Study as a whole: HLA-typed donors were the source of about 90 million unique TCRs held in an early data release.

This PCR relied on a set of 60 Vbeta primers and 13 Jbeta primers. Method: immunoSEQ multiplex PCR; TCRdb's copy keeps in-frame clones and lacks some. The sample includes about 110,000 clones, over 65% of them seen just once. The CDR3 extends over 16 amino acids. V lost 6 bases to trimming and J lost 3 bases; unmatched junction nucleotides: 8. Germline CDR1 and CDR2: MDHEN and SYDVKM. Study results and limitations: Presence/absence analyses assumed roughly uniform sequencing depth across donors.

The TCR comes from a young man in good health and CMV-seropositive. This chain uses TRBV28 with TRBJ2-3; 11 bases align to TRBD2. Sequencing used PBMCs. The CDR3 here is CASRGTSGGVTDTQYF. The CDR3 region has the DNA TGTGCCAGCAGGGGCACTAGCGGGGGAGTTACAGATACGCAGTATTTT.